The 32 T cell receptor beta chains below were found in one sample sequenced in a study of shared clonotypes between healthy human individuals. The data were produced by immunoSEQ multiplex PCR, yet TCRdb's version contains in-frame clones alone and is incomplete. The data contain 150,000 to 200,000 clones, approximately 92% of them singletons. Sequencing was carried out using naive CD4+ T cells sorted from blood. The subset: CD45RA+ positively selected. The receptor source for this set is a woman in her twenties or thirties in good health.

The CDR3 DNA is TGTGCCAGCGGGCTGGACAGGGATAGCAATCAGCCCCAGCATTTT. This gives the protein CASGLDRDSNQPQHF. The rearrangement joins TRBV28 to TRBJ1-5, with 8 bases fitting TRBD1. From germline, CDR1 is MDHEN and CDR2 SYDVKM. The CDR3 is 15 amino acids. Germline trimming cut 8 bases from V and 0 bases from J; bases unmatched to any gene: 6.

This clone was counted a single time. This rearrangement joins TRBV19 to TRBJ1-5; 8 bases align to TRBD1. V was pared by 8 bases and J by 6 bases, with 6 bases of the junction left unmatched. CDR3 length: 13 residues. Germline CDR1 is LNHDA and CDR2 is SQIVND (reference sequence). The CDR3 spells CASGQGLRQPQHF. The CDR3 nucleotides read TGTGCCAGTGGACAGGGATTGCGTCAGCCCCAGCATTTT.

The chain employs TRBV7-7 and TRBJ2-5, with D hard to call. The assigned J gene may be wrong: the sequence end matches TRBJ2-7 better. The germline gives CDR1 SSHAT, CDR2 FNYEAQ (reference sequence). This CDR3 comprises 12 residues. The CDR3 DNA reads TGTGCCGATTGCCGTGATCCCTACGAGCAGTACTTC. It yields the protein CADCRDPYEQYF.

This chain connects TRBV2 to TRBJ2-1; D is perhaps TRBD2 (5 bases). CDR1 and CDR2 (germline): SNHLY, FYNNEI. This CDR3 has 19 amino acids. V lost 8 bases to trimming and J lost 2 bases, with 28 bases between them. CDR3 amino acids: CASDTANPPSIATYNEQFF. CDR3 in DNA: TGTGCCAGCGACACAGCCAACCCCCCATCCATAGCGACCTACAATGAGCAGTTCTTC.

This chain links TRBV19 with TRBJ2-1, with D unresolved. CDR3 length: 14 residues. V was cut by 5 bases and J by 0 bases, with 8 bases left in between. The germline V gene has CDR1 LNHDA and CDR2 SQIVND (reference sequence). In DNA form, the CDR3 reads TGTGCCAGTAGTCGGAGCCCCTCCTACAATGAGCAGTTCTTC. Translation gives CASSRSPSYNEQFF.

V gene TRBV9 combines with J gene TRBJ1-3; D not resolved. V was shortened by 0 bases and J by 4 bases, with 5 bases between the two germline ends. This CDR3 has 13 residues. The germline V gene encodes CDR1 SGDLS and CDR2 YYNGEE. CDR3 region: CASSVDSGNTIYF. CDR3 nucleotides: TGTGCCAGCAGCGTAGATTCAGGAAACACCATATATTTT.

The chain is built from TRBV5-1 and TRBJ1-1; D call uncertain. Trimming stripped 2 bases from V and 1 base from J, with 15 bases between. Germline values: CDR1 SGHRS, CDR2 YFSETQ. The CDR3 totals 16 residues. CDR3 region: CASSLREFRQNTEAFF. The CDR3 bases are TGCGCCAGCAGCTTAAGGGAGTTTAGGCAGAACACTGAAGCTTTCTTT.

The CDR3 loop is CASSSNSGWGGYTF. The DNA of the CDR3 is TGTGCCAGCAGCTCCAACTCGGGGTGGGGTGGCTACACCTTC. The genes are TRBV28 and TRBJ1-2; D gene ambiguous. Trimming removed 6 bases at V and 7 bases at J, with 18 bases between. The germline gives CDR1 MDHEN, CDR2 SYDVKM. The CDR3 is 14 residues long.

In DNA, the CDR3 is TGCGCCAGCAGCCAAGGTGGGGGCAGGGGGCTGGATGGCTACACCTTC. Its translation: CASSQGGGRGLDGYTF. This sequence joins TRBV4-1 and TRBJ1-2; 8 bases match TRBD1. Germline CDR1 is MGHRA and CDR2 is YSYEKL. V gave up 1 base and J gave up 6 bases; unmatched junction bases: 10. This CDR3 is 16 amino acids long.

The genes are TRBV18 and TRBJ1-1; no definite D call. The V end was cut by 3 bases, the J end by 2 bases, with 4 bases between. Germline V gives CDR1 KGHSH, CDR2 LQKENI. This CDR3 has 12 amino acids. CDR3 coding DNA: TGTGCCAGCTCACCGTCAAACACTGAAGCTTTCTTT. Amino acid sequence: CASSPSNTEAFF.

The chain is built from TRBV30 and TRBJ2-3; D may be TRBD1 (5 bases). CDR1 is GTSNPN, CDR2 SVGIG, per germline (reference sequence). This CDR3 has 12 amino acids. V lost 3 bases and J lost 7, with 11 bases in between. The CDR3 is CAWSPTEHTQYF. Written as DNA, the CDR3 is TGTGCCTGGAGCCCGACAGAGCATACGCAGTATTTT.

V gene TRBV6-4 combines with J gene TRBJ2-5; TRBD1 matches at 9 bases. V lost 5 bases and J lost 4; bases outside the gene matches: 8. Germline V gives CDR1 MRHNA, CDR2 SNTAGT. This CDR3 is built from 15 residues. CDR3 amino acids: CASSRTGDRGETQYF. The CDR3 nucleotides read TGTGCCAGCAGTAGGACAGGGGATAGGGGAGAGACCCAGTACTTC.

The chain recombines TRBV28 with TRBJ2-5, with D perhaps TRBD1 (6 bases). The J call may be faulty, since TRBJ2-7 better matches the DNA end. The CDR3 loop spans 13 amino acids. Per the germline V gene, CDR1 is MDHEN and CDR2 is SYDVKM. This CDR3 is CASSFEQGLEQYF. The DNA of the CDR3 is TGTGCCAGCAGTTTTGAACAGGGTCTCGAGCAGTACTTC.

In its sample, this clone was seen once. The rearrangement uses TRBV29-1 and TRBJ2-4; weak D call: TRBD1 (6 bases). V lost 7 bases and J 1 base, leaving 14 bases between the germline ends. This CDR3 is built from 14 residues. Germline CDR1 is SQVTM and CDR2 is ANQGSEA. Here the CDR3 reads CSARQDMAKNIQYF. The DNA for the CDR3 is TGCAGCGCCCGACAGGACATGGCCAAAAACATTCAGTACTTC.

This clone was picked up one time. This sample includes further DNA sequences coding for the same CDR3. The chain is built from TRBV18 and TRBJ2-3; D gene ambiguous. The V end was cut by 3 bases, the J end by 2 bases, with 3 bases between. CDR1 is KGHSH, CDR2 LQKENI, per germline. The CDR3 is 12 residues long. The DNA of the CDR3 is TGTGCCAGCTCACCCGACACAGATACGCAGTATTTT. Amino acids: CASSPDTDTQYF. The complete variable domain, with remaining parts taken from reference TRBV18 and TRBJ2-3, reads NAGVMQNPRHLVRRRGQEARLRCSPMKGHSHVYWYRQLPEEGLKFMVYLQKENIIDESGMPKERFSAEFPKEGPSILRIQQVVRGDSAAYFCASSPDTDTQYFGPGTRLTVL.

The gene calls are TRBV19 and TRBJ1-5; D possibly corresponds to TRBD1 (5 bases). This CDR3 has 17 residues. With 4 bases removed from V and 2 bases from J, the gap between germline ends came to 18 bases. CDR1 is LNHDA and CDR2 is SQIVND in the germline V gene (reference sequence). CDR3 residues: CASSRGGRAQGNQPQHF. CDR3 DNA: TGTGCCAGTAGTAGGGGGGGGAGGGCTCAGGGCAATCAGCCCCAGCATTTT.

The V and J genes are TRBV7-6 and TRBJ2-2; D is undetermined. CDR1 and CDR2 from the germline V gene are SGHVS and FNYEAQ. CDR3 size: 15 residues. Trimming took off 5 bases at V and 2 bases at J, with 12 bases between the two ends. The CDR3 reads CASSRTPSNTGELFF. The CDR3, as DNA: TGTGCCAGCAGCCGAACGCCGTCCAACACCGGGGAGCTGTTTTTT.

This rearrangement joins TRBV5-4 to TRBJ2-5; TRBD2 matches at 13 bases. The closer fit of TRBJ2-7 to the DNA end suggests the J call may be wrong. Germline V lookup: CDR1 SGHNT, CDR2 YYREEE (reference sequence). CDR3 length equals 15 residues. The CDR3 is CASSSTGTSGIEQYF. CDR3 in DNA: TGTGCCAGCAGCTCTACCGGGACTAGCGGGATCGAGCAGTACTTC.

The chain employs TRBV6-4 and TRBJ2-2; the D gene is possibly TRBD1 (5 bases). Germline V CDR1 and CDR2: MRHNA, SNTAGT. The V end lost 6 bases, the J end lost 8 bases, and 19 bases lay between the germline ends. CDR3 length equals 15 residues. The CDR3: CASSSQGGPGGELFF. The CDR3 DNA is TGTGCCAGCAGCTCGCAGGGCGGCCCCGGAGGGGAGCTGTTTTTT.

The genes are TRBV5-1 and TRBJ2-1, with D uncertain. Germline V gene lookup returns CDR1 SGHRS and CDR2 YFSETQ. Trimming pared 5 bases from V and 5 bases from J, leaving 17 bases between. The CDR3 is 15 residues long. CDR3 coding DNA: TGCGCCAGCAGACGCACCAACGTTGTACACAATGAGCAGTTCTTC. Translated, it gives CASRRTNVVHNEQFF.

The rearrangement links TRBV19 to TRBJ1-6, with 9 bases aligning to TRBD1. V shed 5 bases, J shed 10 bases, and the junction held 9 bases outside the gene matches. Per germline, CDR1 LNHDA and CDR2 SQIVND (reference sequence). This CDR3 is 15 amino acids long. CDR3 amino acids: CASSRRDRESSPLHF. The CDR3 nucleotides read TGTGCCAGTAGTCGCCGGGACAGGGAATCCTCACCCCTCCACTTT.

This clone was counted only a few times. The chain is built from TRBV19 and TRBJ2-1; no firm D call. Germline loops: CDR1 LNHDA, CDR2 SQIVND (reference sequence). V was trimmed by 3 bases and J by 5 bases, leaving 5 bases between them. The CDR3 is 12 amino acids. The CDR3 protein is CASSIADNEQFF. As DNA, the CDR3 is TGTGCCAGTAGTATCGCAGACAATGAGCAGTTCTTC.

This clone was detected only a few times. The chain carries TRBV5-1 and TRBJ2-7, with D possibly being TRBD1 (6 bases). CDR3 length equals 13 residues. V lost 4 bases to trimming and J lost 4 bases, with 12 bases between them. Germline V gene lookup returns CDR1 SGHRS and CDR2 YFSETQ. CDR3 protein: CASSPQGIYEQYF. CDR3 sequence (DNA): TGCGCCAGCAGCCCACAGGGTATATACGAGCAGTACTTC. Drawing the rest from reference TRBV5-1 and TRBJ2-7, the complete variable domain is KAGVTQTPRYLIKTRGQQVTLSCSPISGHRSVSWYQQTPGQGLQFLFEYFSETQRNKGNFPGRFSGRQFSNSRSEMNVSTLELGDSALYLCASSPQGIYEQYFGPGTRLTVT.

The CDR3 nucleotides are TGTGCCAGTTACTCCGGGGCGGGAGGTGAGCAGTACTTC. This translates into CASYSGAGGEQYF. The V and J genes are TRBV6-1 and TRBJ2-7; 8 bases line up with TRBD2. V shed 9 bases and J 7 bases; nucleotides not matched to a gene: 11. Germline V gene data show CDR1 as MNHNS and CDR2 as SASEGT. The CDR3 is made up of 13 amino acids.

This clone is a singleton in its sample. The CDR3 sequence is CASSQAISGLAGEYEQYF. CDR3 in DNA: TGCGCCAGCAGCCAGGCAATTTCGGGACTAGCGGGAGAATACGAGCAGTACTTC. J is TRBJ2-7 and V is TRBV4-1; 14 bases agree with TRBD2. The CDR3 extends over 18 amino acids. V shed 3 bases and J 4 bases; nucleotides not matched to a gene: 11. The V gene's germline CDR1 is MGHRA and CDR2 YSYEKL.

The chain recombines TRBV28 with TRBJ2-6, with no clear D. Trimming shortened V by 6 bases and J by 0 bases, and 15 bases separated the two germline ends. The CDR3 is 17 amino acids. CDR1 is MDHEN and CDR2 is SYDVKM in the germline V gene. CDR3 coding DNA: TGTGCCAGCAGGGATAGAGGACGGAACTCTGGGGCCAACGTCCTGACTTTC. This codes for CASRDRGRNSGANVLTF.

The chain joins TRBV6-6 to TRBJ2-7, with D possibly matching TRBD2 (6 bases). Trimming removed 4 bases from V and 4 bases from J, with 14 bases in between. The CDR3 totals 14 residues. Germline values: CDR1 MNHNY, CDR2 SVGAGI (reference sequence). CDR3 residues: CASSFGGGGYEQYF. CDR3 in DNA: TGTGCCAGCAGTTTTGGGGGAGGCGGGTACGAGCAGTACTTC.

The chain joins TRBV5-6 to TRBJ1-6, with D tentatively TRBD1 (5 bases). Trimming removed 3 bases at V and 0 bases at J, with 16 bases between. This CDR3 spans 18 amino acids. The germline CDR1 and CDR2 sequences are SGHDT and YYEEEE. In DNA form, the CDR3 reads TGTGCCAGCAGCTCGCTCGGGGTGCAGGGCTCCTATAATTCACCCCTCCACTTT. Translated, it gives CASSSLGVQGSYNSPLHF.

This chain uses TRBV4-2 with TRBJ2-7; no clear D. Trimming pared 5 bases from V and 3 bases from J, leaving 14 bases between. Germline-derived CDR1 and CDR2 are LGHNA and YNFKEQ. The CDR3 consists of 14 residues. CDR3 loop: CASSSQSQIYEQYF. Written as DNA, the CDR3 is TGTGCCAGCAGCAGCCAGTCTCAGATCTACGAGCAGTACTTC.

This clone occurred once. The rearrangement uses TRBV7-9 and TRBJ2-2; no definite D call. Trimming took off 6 bases at V and 1 base at J, with 12 bases between the two ends. Looked up from germline, CDR1 is SEHNR and CDR2 is FQNEAQ (reference sequence). The CDR3 spans 15 residues. CDR3 amino acids: CASSSQYQNTGELFF. The CDR3 nucleotides read TGTGCCAGCAGTTCTCAGTACCAGAACACCGGGGAGCTGTTTTTT.

This clone appeared a single time. The chain combines TRBV29-1 with TRBJ2-5; D may be TRBD1 or TRBD2 (6 bases each). TRBJ2-7 matches the DNA end more closely, so the J call is doubtful. The CDR3 contains 15 residues. Germline CDR1 reads SQVTM; CDR2 reads ANQGSEA. CDR3 sequence reads: CSVPEGGGFLYEQYF. The CDR3, as DNA: TGCAGCGTTCCCGAAGGGGGAGGATTCCTCTACGAGCAGTACTTC.

The rearrangement links TRBV7-9 to TRBJ2-2, with 7 positions matching TRBD1. Germline loops: CDR1 SEHNR, CDR2 FQNEAQ (reference sequence). The CDR3 sequence is 17 residues long. V was clipped by 8 bases and J by 1 base; unmatched bases: 13. The CDR3 DNA reads as TGTGCCAGCCCCGCCCCGGGACAGCTAAAGAACACCGGGGAGCTGTTTTTT. This codes for CASPAPGQLKNTGELFF.